These T cell receptor beta chains were read from a single sample in a study of CD8 T cells in Susac syndrome. MiXCR, run by TCRdb on the immunoSEQ multiplex PCR reads, gives a single entry per CDR3 protein. The profile shows roughly 80,000 distinct CDR3 sequences, 90% to 95% of them singletons. The material sequenced was CD8+ T cells from PBMCs. The receptors originated from a human donor in good health. Both conserved end residues are part of each CDR3. D genes are given only for firm matches. Size is stated for part of the rows, as once, few or many counts, or as a class when the clone is expanded.

j_call: TRBJ1-1
d_call: TRBD1
clone_size: -
v_call: TRBV5-1
cdr3_aa: CASSPGTAGNTEAFF
cdr3_nt: TGCGCCAGCAGCCCCGGGACAGCTGGGAACACTGAAGCTTTCTTT

j_call: TRBJ1-2
d_call: -
clone_size: -
v_call: TRBV27
cdr3_aa: CASSLTQGRSYTF
cdr3_nt: TGTGCCAGCAGTTTAACACAGGGCAGGAGCTACACCTTC

j_call: TRBJ2-7
d_call: -
clone_size: once
v_call: TRBV12-3/TRBV12-4
cdr3_aa: CASSRGLNSYEQYF
cdr3_nt: TGTGCCAGCAGTCGGGGGCTGAATTCCTACGAGCAGTACTTC

j_call: TRBJ2-7
d_call: -
clone_size: once
v_call: TRBV27
cdr3_aa: CASRQSYEQYF
cdr3_nt: TGTGCCAGCAGACAGTCCTACGAGCAGTACTTC

j_call: TRBJ2-1
d_call: -
clone_size: -
v_call: TRBV7-3
cdr3_aa: CASSSDGSSYNEQFF
cdr3_nt: TGTGCCAGCAGCTCAGACGGAAGCTCCTACAATGAGCAGTTCTTC

j_call: TRBJ2-5
d_call: TRBD2
clone_size: -
v_call: TRBV25-1
cdr3_aa: CASSQRGGGETQYF
cdr3_nt: TGTGCCAGCAGTCAACGAGGCGGGGGGGAGACCCAGTACTTC

j_call: TRBJ2-7
d_call: -
clone_size: -
v_call: TRBV18
cdr3_aa: CASSPRLAGQLNPGMFEQYF
cdr3_nt: TGTGCCAGCTCACCTCGGCTTGCTGGGCAACTTAATCCCGGGATGTTCGAGCAGTACTTC

j_call: TRBJ2-3
d_call: -
clone_size: -
v_call: TRBV3-1
cdr3_aa: CASSQGPTNWPDTQYF
cdr3_nt: TGTGCCAGCAGCCAAGGTCCGACAAATTGGCCCGATACGCAGTATTTT

j_call: TRBJ1-2
d_call: -
clone_size: -
v_call: TRBV12-3/TRBV12-4
cdr3_aa: CASSTDGYTF
cdr3_nt: TGTGCCAGCAGTACTGATGGCTACACCTTC

j_call: TRBJ1-1
d_call: -
clone_size: -
v_call: TRBV21-1
cdr3_aa: CASSKGEEAFF
cdr3_nt: TGTGCCAGCAGCAAGGGGGAAGAAGCTTTCTTT

j_call: TRBJ2-2
d_call: TRBD1
clone_size: -
v_call: TRBV3-1
cdr3_aa: CASSPGQGRVTGELFF
cdr3_nt: TGTGCCAGCAGCCCGGGACAGGGTCGCGTAACCGGGGAGCTGTTTTTT

j_call: TRBJ2-3
d_call: -
clone_size: -
v_call: TRBV7-9
cdr3_aa: CASSSEAGTIHDTQYF
cdr3_nt: TGTGCCAGCAGCTCGGAAGCGGGTACCATCCACGATACGCAGTATTTT

j_call: TRBJ1-6
d_call: -
clone_size: -
v_call: TRBV14
cdr3_aa: CASSATPNSPLHF
cdr3_nt: TGTGCCAGCAGCGCGACGCCCAATTCACCCCTCCACTTT

j_call: TRBJ2-2
d_call: TRBD1
clone_size: -
v_call: TRBV7-8
cdr3_aa: CASSEKPGQINTGELFF
cdr3_nt: TGTGCCAGCAGCGAAAAGCCGGGACAGATAAACACCGGGGAGCTGTTTTTT

j_call: TRBJ2-1
d_call: -
clone_size: -
v_call: TRBV4-3
cdr3_aa: CASSHWAGGSYNEQFF
cdr3_nt: TGCGCCAGCAGCCATTGGGCCGGGGGCTCCTACAATGAGCAGTTCTTC

j_call: TRBJ2-4
d_call: -
clone_size: -
v_call: TRBV27
cdr3_aa: CASRSQAKNIQYF
cdr3_nt: TGTGCCAGTAGGAGCCAGGCCAAAAACATTCAGTACTTC

j_call: TRBJ1-2
d_call: TRBD1
clone_size: -
v_call: TRBV4-1
cdr3_aa: CASSQDSTGGYYGYTF
cdr3_nt: TGCGCCAGCAGCCAAGATTCGACAGGGGGATACTATGGCTACACCTTC

j_call: TRBJ1-2
d_call: -
clone_size: -
v_call: TRBV30
cdr3_aa: CAWSVGGGYGYTF
cdr3_nt: TGTGCCTGGAGTGTAGGGGGGGGCTATGGCTACACCTTC

j_call: TRBJ1-2
d_call: -
clone_size: -
v_call: TRBV5-1
cdr3_aa: CASREDGAYGYTF
cdr3_nt: TGCGCCAGCAGAGAGGACGGGGCCTATGGCTACACCTTC

j_call: TRBJ2-5
d_call: -
clone_size: -
v_call: TRBV6-5
cdr3_aa: CASSYSIMTGQETQYF
cdr3_nt: TGTGCCAGCAGTTACTCGATTATGACAGGCCAAGAGACCCAGTACTTC

j_call: TRBJ2-1
d_call: -
clone_size: -
v_call: TRBV9
cdr3_aa: CASSVVGDPPANEQFF
cdr3_nt: TGTGCCAGCAGCGTAGTCGGGGACCCCCCGGCGAATGAGCAGTTCTTC

j_call: TRBJ1-2
d_call: -
clone_size: -
v_call: TRBV27
cdr3_aa: CASRGGSNYGYTF
cdr3_nt: TGTGCCAGCCGTGGGGGGTCTAACTATGGCTACACCTTC

j_call: TRBJ2-2
d_call: -
clone_size: -
v_call: TRBV7-9
cdr3_aa: CASTPGINTGELFF
cdr3_nt: TGTGCCAGCACCCCGGGCATTAACACCGGGGAGCTGTTTTTT

j_call: TRBJ2-7
d_call: TRBD1
clone_size: -
v_call: TRBV12-3/TRBV12-4
cdr3_aa: CASSGAYEDRGTYEQYF
cdr3_nt: TGTGCCAGCAGTGGGGCATACGAGGACAGGGGAACCTACGAGCAGTACTTC

j_call: TRBJ1-2
d_call: -
clone_size: -
v_call: TRBV29-1
cdr3_aa: CSVAYIGGYGYTF
cdr3_nt: TGCAGCGTTGCCTATATCGGGGGCTATGGCTACACCTTC

j_call: TRBJ2-1
d_call: -
clone_size: -
v_call: TRBV4-1
cdr3_aa: CASSPRWTEQFF
cdr3_nt: TGCGCCAGCAGCCCCCGATGGACAGAGCAGTTCTTC

j_call: TRBJ2-1
d_call: -
clone_size: -
v_call: TRBV7-9
cdr3_aa: CASSLDASEQFF
cdr3_nt: TGTGCCAGCAGCTTAGACGCCAGTGAGCAGTTCTTC

j_call: TRBJ2-5
d_call: -
clone_size: -
v_call: TRBV20-1
cdr3_aa: CSARDLWGRETQYF
cdr3_nt: TGCAGTGCTAGAGATCTCTGGGGGAGAGAGACCCAGTACTTC